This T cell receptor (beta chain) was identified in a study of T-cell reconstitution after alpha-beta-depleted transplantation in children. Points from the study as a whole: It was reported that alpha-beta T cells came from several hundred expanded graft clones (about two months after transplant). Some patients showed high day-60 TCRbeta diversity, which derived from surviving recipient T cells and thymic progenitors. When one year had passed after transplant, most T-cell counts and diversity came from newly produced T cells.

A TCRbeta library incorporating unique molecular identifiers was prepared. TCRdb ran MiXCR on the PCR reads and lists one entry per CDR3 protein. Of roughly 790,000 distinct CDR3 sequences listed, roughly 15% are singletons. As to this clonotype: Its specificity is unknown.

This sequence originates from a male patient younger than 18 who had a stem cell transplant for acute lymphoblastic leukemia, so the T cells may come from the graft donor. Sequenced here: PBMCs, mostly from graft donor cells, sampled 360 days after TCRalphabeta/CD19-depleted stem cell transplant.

CDR3 sequence: CASRQQGSAYEQYF. The CDR3 DNA reads TGTGCCAGCAGGCAACAGGGTTCGGCCTACGAGCAGTACTTC. This sequence joins TRBV25-1 and TRBJ2-7; D is perhaps TRBD1 (6 bases). The length of the CDR3 is 14 residues. V was pared by 6 bases and J by 2 bases, with 14 bases between. The germline V gene encodes CDR1 MGHDK and CDR2 SYGVNS.